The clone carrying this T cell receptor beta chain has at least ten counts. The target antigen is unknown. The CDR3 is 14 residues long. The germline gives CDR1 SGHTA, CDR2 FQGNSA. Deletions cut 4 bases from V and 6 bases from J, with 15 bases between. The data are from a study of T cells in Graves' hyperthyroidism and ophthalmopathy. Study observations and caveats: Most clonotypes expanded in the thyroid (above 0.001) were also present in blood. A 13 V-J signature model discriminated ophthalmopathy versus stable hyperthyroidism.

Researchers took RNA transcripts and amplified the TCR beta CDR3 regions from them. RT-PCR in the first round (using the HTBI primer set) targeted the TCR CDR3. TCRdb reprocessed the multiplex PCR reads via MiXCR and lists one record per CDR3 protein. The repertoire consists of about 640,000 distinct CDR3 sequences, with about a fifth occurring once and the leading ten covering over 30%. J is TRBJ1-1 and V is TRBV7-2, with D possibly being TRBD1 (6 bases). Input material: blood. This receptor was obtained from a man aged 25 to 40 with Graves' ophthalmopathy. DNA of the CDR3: TGTGCCAGCAGCTCCCGAGAGGGGGAGGCTGAAGCTTTCTTT. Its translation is CASSSREGEAEAFF.